The subject of this entry is one T cell receptor (beta chain). Its antigen is unknown. This specimen comes from a study of vaccination effects on CD4 cells after COVID-19. The method was immunoSEQ multiplex PCR; TCRdb's version includes in-frame clones alone and lacks a portion of them. Seen here are 25,000 to 35,000 clones, roughly 60% observed once, and the top ten hold about 8.7%. CDR1 is SGHRS and CDR2 is YFSETQ in the germline V gene. The CDR3 extends over 13 amino acids. Trimming pared 4 bases from V and 0 bases from J, leaving 8 bases between. After expansion with viral peptide pools in the ViraFEST assay, antigen-specific CD4+ T cells were sequenced. Scientists isolated CD4+ T cells after a roughly ten-day culture period ended. BNT162b2 vaccine or mRNA-1273 vaccine was given to participants in two doses. In the vaccine recipients, nucleocapsid antibodies were negative and there was no prior SARS-CoV-2 infection. Wells each received two million PBMC, cultured with approximately 10 IU/ml IL-2 and 10 ug/ml peptides. Fresh IL-2-containing medium replaced half the medium on days 3 and 7.

The sample in question was CD4+ T cells from PBMCs cultured with SARS-CoV-2 spike peptides, obtained after COVID-19 vaccination. The chain uses TRBV5-1 and TRBJ2-7; D is possibly TRBD1 or TRBD2 (5 bases each). The clonotype was recovered from a human donor who received a COVID-19 vaccine. DNA for the CDR3: TGCGCCAGCAGCAGGGACGACTCCTACGAGCAGTACTTC. It encodes CASSRDDSYEQYF.